Below are 22 T cell receptor beta chains sequenced from a single sample in a study of glioma-infiltrating T cells. Using RNA template, CDR3s of TCR alpha and beta were amplified with iRepertoire arm-PCR. TCRdb re-called the multiplex PCR reads through MiXCR, storing one row per CDR3 protein. The table includes approximately 93,000 distinct CDR3 sequences, approximately 42% detected once. Sequencing was done on a sample of glioma tissue, nonneoplastic brain tissue, or PBMCs (not recorded which). These receptors were taken from a human donor with low-grade glioma or glioblastoma, undergoing nonglioma brain surgery, or in good health (not recorded which).

This clonotype was observed many times. In DNA, the CDR3 is TGTGCCAGCAGCTTAAGTGCGGGTTCTGGAAACACCATATATTTT. Translated: CASSLSAGSGNTIYF. This sequence joins TRBV11-2 and TRBJ1-3; D gene ambiguous. V lost 2 bases, J lost 1 base, and 9 bases lay in between. The CDR3 is 15 amino acids. CDR1 is SGHAT, CDR2 FQNNGV, per germline.

Concerning this clonotype: A clone one base away is much larger, so this may be a read error. The chain is built from TRBV30 and TRBJ2-5; D is unclear. Trimming took off 5 bases at V and 5 bases at J, with 18 bases between the two ends. The CDR3 is made up of 14 amino acids. CDR1 and CDR2 from the germline V gene are GTSNPN and SVGIG (reference sequence). CDR3 bases: TGTGCCTGGGATGACGGTCCCCTAGGGGAGACCCAGTACTTC. Translated: CAWDDGPLGETQYF.

This clonotype was detected many times. Here the CDR3 DNA reads TGTGCCAGCAGTCTTGAGGGACAGGGGGGAAATGGCTACACCTTC. Its translation is CASSLEGQGGNGYTF. The chain combines TRBV6-1 with TRBJ1-2, with 11 bases aligning to TRBD1. The CDR3 is 15 residues long. V shed 5 bases and J 6 bases; nucleotides not matched to a gene: 8. The germline V gene encodes CDR1 MNHNS and CDR2 SASEGT.

This clonotype was observed many times. The rearrangement joins TRBV29-1 to TRBJ1-2; D remains ambiguous. CDR3 size: 11 residues. The germline V gene encodes CDR1 SQVTM and CDR2 ANQGSEA. V was clipped by 1 base and J by 7 bases, with 7 bases between them. The CDR3 sequence is CSVEVGGGYTF. The CDR3 DNA reads as TGCAGCGTTGAAGTAGGAGGTGGCTACACCTTC.

V gene TRBV4-1 combines with J gene TRBJ2-1, with 7 bases fitting TRBD1. CDR1 and CDR2 from the germline V gene are MGHRA and YSYEKL. J gave up 8 bases and V 5 bases, and 9 bases lay outside the gene matches. This CDR3 region has 14 residues. As DNA, the CDR3 is TGCGCCAGCAGCTACGGGACAGTCCACGATGAGCAGTTCTTC. Protein product: CASSYGTVHDEQFF.

This clonotype was found many times. V is TRBV20-1 and J is TRBJ2-7; 10 bases are a match to TRBD2. V lost 2 bases to trimming and J lost 3 bases; unmatched junction nucleotides: 7. CDR1 and CDR2 from the germline V gene are DFQATT and SNEGSKA (reference sequence). CDR3 length: 15 amino acids. CDR3 nucleotides: TGCAGTGCTAGAACCGGGACTAGCGCTATCTACGAGCAGTACTTC. Protein product: CSARTGTSAIYEQYF.

This clonotype was seen repeatedly, ten times or more. The chain carries TRBV7-9 and TRBJ2-3, with 9 bases lining up with TRBD2. CDR3 size: 16 residues. Germline CDR1 is SEHNR and CDR2 is FQNEAQ (reference sequence). V lost 2 bases, J lost 0 bases, and 3 bases stayed unmatched. CDR3 region: CASSLQTSGSTDTQYF. For the CDR3, the DNA is TGTGCCAGCAGCTTACAAACTAGCGGGAGCACAGATACGCAGTATTTT.

This clonotype was seen repeatedly, ten times or more. The chain links TRBV5-6 to TRBJ2-1; the D gene is possibly TRBD1 (6 bases). This CDR3 has 15 residues. Trimming cost V 1 base and J 4 bases, with 12 bases left between them. Per the germline V gene, CDR1 is SGHDT and CDR2 is YYEEEE. The CDR3 DNA follows: TGTGCCAGCAGCTTGATAGACAGGTCTTACAATGAGCAGTTCTTC. As protein: CASSLIDRSYNEQFF.

About this clonotype: This may come from a read error, since a much larger clone is one base off. The chain links TRBV19 to TRBJ2-5; 10 nucleotides line up with TRBD2. Looked up from germline, CDR1 is LNHDA and CDR2 is SQIVND (reference sequence). The CDR3 spans 15 residues. In nucleotides, the CDR3 is TGTGCCAGCAGGAGAGCGGGAGGGCCTGGAGAGACCCATTACTTC. Residues: CASRRAGGPGETHYF.

This clonotype was counted at least ten times. V usage is TRBV29-1 and J usage is TRBJ2-3, with 7 bases lining up with TRBD2. The germline V gene encodes CDR1 SQVTM and CDR2 ANQGSEA. J lost 2 bases, V lost 0 bases, and 5 bases had no gene match. The CDR3 spans 15 residues. CDR3 sequence (DNA): TGCAGCGTTGAAGACCAAGGGGACTACACAGATACGCAGTATTTT. Protein sequence: CSVEDQGDYTDTQYF.

This clonotype was seen ten or more times. The chain is built from TRBV2 and TRBJ2-7; 7 bases line up with TRBD2. V shed 6 bases, J shed 5 bases, and the junction held 7 bases outside the gene matches. CDR3 length equals 13 residues. Looked up from germline, CDR1 is SNHLY and CDR2 is FYNNEI. The CDR3 is CASRGWEGHEQYF. The CDR3 nucleotides are TGTGCCAGCAGGGGCTGGGAGGGCCACGAGCAGTACTTC.

This clonotype appeared many times. A read error may explain this, as a much larger clone is one base away. The chain joins TRBV11-3 to TRBJ2-3; D is unclear. V was shortened by 3 bases and J by 2 bases, with 9 bases between the two germline ends. Germline CDR1 SGHNT, CDR2 YENEEA. The CDR3 totals 14 residues. CDR3 amino acids: CASSFETTTDTQYF. The CDR3 bases are TGTGCCAGCAGCTTCGAGACCACCACAGATACGCAGTATTTT.

This clonotype was seen at least ten times. The V and J genes are TRBV6-1 and TRBJ2-2; D remains ambiguous. The CDR3 is made up of 13 amino acids. Germline V gene data show CDR1 as MNHNS and CDR2 as SASEGT. Trimming removed 8 bases from V and 3 bases from J, with 10 bases in between. The CDR3 nucleotides are TGTGCCAGCCAAACTATTTACACCGGGGAGCTGTTTTTT. As protein: CASQTIYTGELFF.

Many counts were recorded for this clonotype. The rearrangement uses TRBV29-1 and TRBJ2-7, with D possibly TRBD1 on 8 matching bases. The CDR3 runs to 12 residues. CDR1 and CDR2 from the germline V gene are SQVTM and ANQGSEA. CDR3 region: CSIEQGGDEQYF. The CDR3 DNA sequence: TGCAGTATAGAACAGGGGGGGGACGAGCAGTACTTC.

The V and J genes are TRBV4-3 and TRBJ2-1, with a weak D call TRBD1 (6 bases). CDR3 length equals 14 residues. The germline gives CDR1 LGHNA, CDR2 YSLEER. V shed 0 bases and J shed 10 bases, with 13 bases lying between them. The CDR3 nucleotides are TGCGCCAGCAGCCAAGAGGGGGCAAACTACGAGCAGTTCTTC. Amino acid sequence: CASSQEGANYEQFF.

In this sample, this clonotype turned up many times. The chain carries TRBV20-1 and TRBJ2-3, with TRBD1 matching over 8 bases. CDR1 and CDR2 from the germline V gene are DFQATT and SNEGSKA (reference sequence). This CDR3 is 15 amino acids long. V was clipped by 5 bases and J by 1 base; unmatched bases: 8. The CDR3 bases are TGCAGTGCTCAGCCGGTGACAGGGGGCACAGATACGCAGTATTTT. This sequence encodes CSAQPVTGGTDTQYF.

The J gene is TRBJ2-5, the V gene TRBV4-1; 11 positions match TRBD1. V was clipped by 10 bases and J by 5 bases; unmatched bases: 12. The CDR3 loop spans 15 amino acids. CDR1 and CDR2 from the germline V gene are MGHRA and YSYEKL. CDR3 nucleotides: TGCGCCAAAAGCCGCGGGACAGGGGGAGAGGAGACCCAGTACTTC. Translated, it gives CAKSRGTGGEETQYF.

Notes on this clonotype: A much bigger clone sits one base away, suggesting this may be a read error. The V call is TRBV6-4, the J call TRBJ2-3; D gene unclear. Germline CDR1 reads MRHNA; CDR2 reads SNTAGT. Trimming pared 3 bases from V and 2 bases from J, leaving 6 bases between. The CDR3 runs 13 residues. The CDR3 is CASSEDFTDTQYF. In nucleotides, the CDR3 is TGTGCCAGCAGTGAAGACTTCACAGATACGCAGTATTTT.

This clonotype was seen at least ten times. Here the CDR3 reads CASRLAEGTDTQYF. The CDR3 coding sequence is TGTGCCAGCCGACTAGCGGAAGGCACAGATACGCAGTATTTT. The chain links TRBV28 to TRBJ2-3; the match to TRBD2 covers 9 bases. With V trimmed by 8 bases and J by 1 base, 4 bases remained unmatched. The CDR3 runs to 14 residues. The germline CDR1 and CDR2 sequences are MDHEN and SYDVKM.

There are many counts of this clonotype. V gene TRBV18 combines with J gene TRBJ2-7, with 7 bases matching TRBD1. The CDR3 sequence is 14 residues long. Germline V gene lookup returns CDR1 KGHSH and CDR2 LQKENI. Trimming cost V 2 bases and J 2 bases; bases outside gene matches: 3. In DNA, the CDR3 is TGTGCCAGCTCACCAGGGACAGAAACCTACGAGCAGTACTTC. Its protein product is CASSPGTETYEQYF.

This chain joins TRBV6-2 or TRBV6-3 and TRBJ2-7, with TRBD2 matching over 9 bases. This CDR3 comprises 13 residues. Germline V gives CDR1 MNHEY, CDR2 SVGEGT. With 10 bases clipped from V and 0 bases from J, the junction kept 4 bases outside the gene matches. CDR3 protein: CAKTSGRSYEQYF. The CDR3 DNA sequence: TGTGCCAAGACTAGCGGACGCTCCTACGAGCAGTACTTC.

This clonotype was seen ten or more times. CDR3 loop: CASSQGQVFSPLHF. In nucleotides, the CDR3 is TGTGCCAGCAGCCAAGGACAGGTTTTTTCACCCCTCCACTTT. The chain recombines TRBV14 with TRBJ1-6; the D gene is possibly TRBD1 (6 bases). V lost 1 base and J lost 9, with 10 bases in between. The CDR3 has 14 residues. The germline CDR1 and CDR2 sequences are SGHDN and FVKESK.